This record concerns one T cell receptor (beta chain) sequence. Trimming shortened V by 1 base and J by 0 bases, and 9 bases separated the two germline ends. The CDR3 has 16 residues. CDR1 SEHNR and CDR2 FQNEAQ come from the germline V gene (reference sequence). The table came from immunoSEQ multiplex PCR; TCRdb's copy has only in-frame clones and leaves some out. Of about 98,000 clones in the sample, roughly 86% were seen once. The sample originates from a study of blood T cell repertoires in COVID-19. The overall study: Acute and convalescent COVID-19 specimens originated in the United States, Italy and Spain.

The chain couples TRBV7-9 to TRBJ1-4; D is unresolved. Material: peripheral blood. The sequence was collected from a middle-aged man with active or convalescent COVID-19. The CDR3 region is CASSLGSTATNEKLFF. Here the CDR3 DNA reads TGTGCCAGCAGCTTAGGCTCCACAGCAACTAATGAAAAACTGTTTTTT.